Each of the 14 T cell receptor beta chains below was sequenced from the same sample in a study of T cells in Graves' hyperthyroidism and ophthalmopathy. Researchers amplified the TCR beta CDR3 regions from RNA transcripts. With the HTBI primer set, the TCR CDR3 went through a first round of RT-PCR. TCRdb re-analysed the multiplex PCR reads in MiXCR, keeping a single row per CDR3 protein. The sample has approximately 360,000 distinct CDR3 sequences, approximately 14% seen once. The sequenced material came from blood. The receptors come from a woman aged 18-29 years with Graves' hyperthyroidism that later progressed to Graves' ophthalmopathy.

In its sample, this clonotype was seen a few times. The CDR3 here is CASSKDSWETQYF. CDR3 nucleotides: TGCGCCAGCAGCAAGGACAGCTGGGAGACCCAGTACTTC. The chain is built from TRBV10-1 and TRBJ2-5; D might be TRBD1 (6 bases). The CDR3 covers 13 residues. Germline CDR1 is WNHNN and CDR2 is SYGVQD (reference sequence). V dropped 6 bases and J dropped 5 bases, with 13 bases sitting between them.

This clonotype was observed a few times. The chain recombines TRBV20-1 with TRBJ2-1, with D tentatively TRBD2 (9 bases). This CDR3 has 22 residues. Germline V CDR1 and CDR2: DFQATT, SNEGSKA (reference sequence). Trimming cost V 0 bases and J 3 bases, with 33 bases left between them. CDR3 in amino acids: CSARDRDRGTGGRAGLYNEQFF. The CDR3 nucleotides are TGCAGTGCTAGAGATCGCGACAGGGGAACGGGCGGGAGGGCCGGGCTCTACAATGAGCAGTTCTTC.

This clonotype was detected many times. The chain is built from TRBV5-1 and TRBJ2-3; no reliable D call. Germline CDR1 is SGHRS and CDR2 is YFSETQ. This CDR3 is built from 13 residues. V lost 0 bases and J 5 bases, leaving 7 bases between the germline ends. CDR3 loop: CASSLAGKDTQYF. The CDR3 DNA sequence: TGCGCCAGCAGCTTGGCTGGGAAAGATACGCAGTATTTT.

This clonotype was seen at least ten times. For the CDR3, the DNA is TGTGCCAGCATCCGGCACTCATCAGAGGACCAGCCCCAGCATTTT. Translation: CASIRHSSEDQPQHF. V is TRBV6-1 and J is TRBJ1-5, with D unclear. CDR1 is MNHNS and CDR2 is SASEGT in the germline V gene. This CDR3 is 15 amino acids long. With 7 bases removed from V and 7 bases from J, the gap between germline ends came to 20 bases.

This clonotype was counted at least ten times. The chain links TRBV30 to TRBJ2-7; tentatively, D is TRBD1 or TRBD2 (5 bases each). From germline, CDR1 is GTSNPN and CDR2 SVGIG (reference sequence). The length of the CDR3 is 16 residues. V was cut by 2 bases and J by 0 bases, with 17 bases left in between. CDR3 sequence (DNA): TGTGCCTGGAGTAACCCCGGGGCACAAAGCTCCTACGAGCAGTACTTC. The encoded protein is CAWSNPGAQSSYEQYF.

The J gene is TRBJ2-2, the V gene TRBV6-1; 9 bases agree with TRBD2. Looked up from germline, CDR1 is MNHNS and CDR2 is SASEGT. This CDR3 is built from 18 residues. Trimming at V came to 6 bases and at J to 4 bases, leaving 15 bases not matched to a gene. CDR3 in amino acids: CASSLTAGGWGSTGELFF. The DNA for the CDR3 is TGTGCCAGCAGCCTGACAGCGGGAGGCTGGGGGAGCACCGGGGAGCTGTTTTTT.

At least ten counts were recorded for this clonotype. This chain connects TRBV28 to TRBJ1-4; D call uncertain. The CDR3 is 15 amino acids. CDR1 is MDHEN, CDR2 SYDVKM, per germline. V was trimmed by 3 bases and J by 4 bases, leaving 12 bases between them. CDR3 sequence (DNA): TGTGCCAGCAGTTTCCCAGCGAGATATAATGAAAAACTGTTTTTT. Amino acid sequence: CASSFPARYNEKLFF.

This clonotype was recorded at least ten times. The rearrangement links TRBV2 to TRBJ2-3; D perhaps matches TRBD2 (6 bases). The germline V and J ends were trimmed by 11 bases and 2 bases, with 23 bases remaining between them. The CDR3 contains 16 residues. Germline CDR1 SNHLY, CDR2 FYNNEI. Here the CDR3 reads CAGKTNPGLNTDTQYF. CDR3 coding DNA: TGTGCCGGAAAAACTAACCCGGGACTCAACACAGATACGCAGTATTTT.

This clonotype was counted many times. J is TRBJ1-2 and V is TRBV7-9, with D possibly matching TRBD1 (5 bases). CDR1 SEHNR and CDR2 FQNEAQ come from the germline V gene (reference sequence). The CDR3 sequence is 13 residues long. V lost 1 base and J lost 6, with 9 bases in between. CDR3 nucleotide sequence: TGTGCCAGCAGCTTAGGGGGCAGGGATGGCTACACCTTC. As protein: CASSLGGRDGYTF. Supplemented by reference TRBV7-9 and TRBJ1-2, the full variable domain reads DTGVSQNPRHKITKRGQNVTFRCDPISEHNRLYWYRQTLGQGPEFLTYFQNEAQLEKSRLLSDRFSAERPKGSFSTLEIQRTEQGDSAMYLCASSLGGRDGYTFGSGTRLTVV.

This clonotype occurred many times. This chain uses TRBV3-1 with TRBJ2-7; TRBD2 aligns across 8 bases. After removal of 5 bases from V and 3 bases from J, the junction contained 18 bases not matched to a gene. CDR3 length: 18 amino acids. CDR1 is LGHDT, CDR2 YNNKEL, per germline (reference sequence). Here the CDR3 reads CASSSSGSREAPLYEQYF. In nucleotides, the CDR3 is TGTGCCAGCAGCTCGAGTGGCTCGCGGGAGGCCCCACTCTACGAGCAGTACTTC.

This clonotype was counted many times. The genes are TRBV12-3 or TRBV12-4 and TRBJ1-5; D gene uncertain. This CDR3 spans 14 amino acids. Trimming took off 0 bases at V and 4 bases at J, with 7 bases between the two ends. CDR3 residues: CASSLARSNQPQHF. Written as DNA, the CDR3 is TGTGCCAGCAGTTTAGCCAGGTCAAATCAGCCCCAGCATTTT.

Comment on this clonotype: This may be a read error, as it is one base from a much larger clone. V is TRBV3-1 and J is TRBJ2-5; D might be TRBD1 (6 bases). Germline V gives CDR1 LGHDT, CDR2 YNNKEL (reference sequence). V dropped 2 bases and J dropped 6 bases, with 13 bases sitting between them. This CDR3 contains 14 residues. CDR3 loop: CASSQPGVTQTQYF. The CDR3 nucleotides read TGTGCCAGCAGCCAACCAGGGGTAACACAGACCCAGTACTTC.

At least ten counts were recorded for this clonotype. V gene TRBV4-3 combines with J gene TRBJ2-5; 7 bases align to TRBD2. V shed 4 bases and J 4 bases; nucleotides not matched to a gene: 6. The CDR3 has 14 amino acids. Looked up from germline, CDR1 is LGHNA and CDR2 is YSLEER. The CDR3 sequence is CASSPGLEGETQYF. The CDR3 DNA reads TGCGCCAGCAGCCCTGGACTAGAAGGAGAGACCCAGTACTTC.

V gene TRBV20-1 combines with J gene TRBJ2-1, with 14 bases that match TRBD2. Per germline, CDR1 DFQATT and CDR2 SNEGSKA (reference sequence). The CDR3 extends over 15 amino acids. Unmatched junction bases numbered 9, after V lost 4 bases and J lost 10 bases. In DNA form, the CDR3 reads TGCAGTGCTACTGATACGGGACTAGCGGGAGAGGAGCAGTTCTTC. Its translation: CSATDTGLAGEEQFF.